This TCR beta chain derives from a study of regulatory T cells in long-lasting Graves disease. This sample's time point: newly diagnosed GD, antithyroid drugs for less than 3 months. Extracted RNA from PBMCs served as the source of the TCR library. TCR beta libraries were built with iRepertoire HTBI primers and Arm-PCR of CDR3 regions. TCRdb ran MiXCR on the multiplex PCR reads and lists one entry per CDR3 protein. The sample holds about 440,000 distinct CDR3 sequences, 14% to 15% seen once. This clonotype was seen ten or more times. Trimming removed 7 bases from V and 4 bases from J, with 14 bases in between. The germline V gene has CDR1 MNHEY and CDR2 SVGEGT. The CDR3 totals 13 residues. This sample was shared with a second study, whose subject was T cells in Graves' hyperthyroidism and ophthalmopathy.

Sequences were derived from peripheral blood mononuclear cells (PBMCs), sampled at new diagnosis, from a patient treated with antithyroid drugs. V is TRBV6-2 or TRBV6-3 and J is TRBJ2-7; no clear D. The clonotype comes from a woman aged 25 to 39 with Graves disease. In DNA form, the CDR3 reads TGTGCCAGCATACCGGGCGGCCAATACGAGCAGTACTTC. This sequence encodes CASIPGGQYEQYF.